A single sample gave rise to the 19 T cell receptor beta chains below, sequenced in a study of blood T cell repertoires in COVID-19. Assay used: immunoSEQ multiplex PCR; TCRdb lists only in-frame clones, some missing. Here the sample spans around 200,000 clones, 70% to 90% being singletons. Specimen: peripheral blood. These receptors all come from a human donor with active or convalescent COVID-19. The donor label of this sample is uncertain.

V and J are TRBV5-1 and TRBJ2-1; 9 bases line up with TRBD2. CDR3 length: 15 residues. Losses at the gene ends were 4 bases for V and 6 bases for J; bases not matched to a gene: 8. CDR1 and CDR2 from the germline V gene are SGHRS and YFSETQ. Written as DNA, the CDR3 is TGCGCCAGCAGCAGCGCCGGGACTAGCAGCAATGAGCAGTTCTTC. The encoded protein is CASSSAGTSSNEQFF.

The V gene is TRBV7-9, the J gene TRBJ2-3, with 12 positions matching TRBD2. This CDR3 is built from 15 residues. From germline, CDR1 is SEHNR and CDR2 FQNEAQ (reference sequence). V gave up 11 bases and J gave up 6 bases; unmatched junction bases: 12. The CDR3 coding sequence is TGTGCCTCACGGACTAGCGGGATGTACGGGGATACGCAGTATTTT. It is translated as CASRTSGMYGDTQYF.

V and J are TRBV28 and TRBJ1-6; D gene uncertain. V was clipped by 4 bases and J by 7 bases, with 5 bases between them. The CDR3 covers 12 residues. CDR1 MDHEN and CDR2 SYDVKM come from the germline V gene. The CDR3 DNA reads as TGTGCCAGCAGTTCCGGGAATTCACCCCTCCACTTT. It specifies CASSSGNSPLHF.

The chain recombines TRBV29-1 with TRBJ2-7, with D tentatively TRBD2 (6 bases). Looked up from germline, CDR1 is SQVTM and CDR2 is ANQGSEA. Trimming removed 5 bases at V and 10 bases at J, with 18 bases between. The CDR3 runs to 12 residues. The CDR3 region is CSVNPSVGLQYF. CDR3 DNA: TGCAGCGTTAACCCTAGCGTCGGGTTACAGTACTTC.

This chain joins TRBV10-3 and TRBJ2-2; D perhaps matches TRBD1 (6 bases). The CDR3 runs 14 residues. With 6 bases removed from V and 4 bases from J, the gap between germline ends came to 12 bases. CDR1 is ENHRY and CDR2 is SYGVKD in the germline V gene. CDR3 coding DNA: TGTGCCATCAGGGGGGCGGCGGGCACCGGGGAGCTGTTTTTT. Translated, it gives CAIRGAAGTGELFF.

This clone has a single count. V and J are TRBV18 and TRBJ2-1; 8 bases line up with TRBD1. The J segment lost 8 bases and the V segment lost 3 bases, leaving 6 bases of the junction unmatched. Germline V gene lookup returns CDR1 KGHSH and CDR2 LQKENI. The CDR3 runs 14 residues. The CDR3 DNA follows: TGTGCCAGCTCACCCCTCGGGACAGGCGATGAGCAGTTCTTC. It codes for CASSPLGTGDEQFF.

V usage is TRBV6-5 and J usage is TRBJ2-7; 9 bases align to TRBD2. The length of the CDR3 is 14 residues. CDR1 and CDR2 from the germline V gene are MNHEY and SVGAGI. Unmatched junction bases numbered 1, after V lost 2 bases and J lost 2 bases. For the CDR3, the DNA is TGTGCCAGCAGTTACGCGGGGGGGCCCTACGAGCAGTACTTC. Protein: CASSYAGGPYEQYF.

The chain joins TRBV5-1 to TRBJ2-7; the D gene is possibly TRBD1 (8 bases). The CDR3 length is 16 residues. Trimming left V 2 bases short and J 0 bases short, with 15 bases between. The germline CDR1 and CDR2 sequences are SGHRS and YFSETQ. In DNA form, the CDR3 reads TGCGCCAGCAGCTTCGGGGGGACAGGTGACTCCTACGAGCAGTACTTC. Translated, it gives CASSFGGTGDSYEQYF.

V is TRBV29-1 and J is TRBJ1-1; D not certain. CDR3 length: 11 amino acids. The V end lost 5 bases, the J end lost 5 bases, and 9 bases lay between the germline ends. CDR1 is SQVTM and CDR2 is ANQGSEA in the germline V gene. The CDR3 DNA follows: TGCAGCGTTCTCGGCGGGACTGAAGCTTTCTTT. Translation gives CSVLGGTEAFF.

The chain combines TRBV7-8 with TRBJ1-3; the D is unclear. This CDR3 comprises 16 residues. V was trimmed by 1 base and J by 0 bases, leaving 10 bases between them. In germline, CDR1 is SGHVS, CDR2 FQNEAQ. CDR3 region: CASSLGAKFSGNTIYF. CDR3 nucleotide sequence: TGTGCCAGCAGCTTAGGAGCCAAATTCTCTGGAAACACCATATATTTT.

The CDR3 DNA reads as TGCAGCGTTGAGGGGGGTGGGAAGCAGTACGAGCAGTACTTC. Encoded protein: CSVEGGGKQYEQYF. The J gene is TRBJ2-7, the V gene TRBV29-1, with D possibly matching TRBD2 (6 bases). In germline, CDR1 is SQVTM, CDR2 ANQGSEA. V lost 3 bases and J 4 bases, leaving 16 bases between the germline ends. The CDR3 sequence is 14 residues long.

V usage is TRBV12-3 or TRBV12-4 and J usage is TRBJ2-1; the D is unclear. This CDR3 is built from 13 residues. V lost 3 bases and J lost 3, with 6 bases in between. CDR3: CASSFASYNEQFF. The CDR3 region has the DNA TGTGCCAGCAGTTTTGCCAGCTACAATGAGCAGTTCTTC.

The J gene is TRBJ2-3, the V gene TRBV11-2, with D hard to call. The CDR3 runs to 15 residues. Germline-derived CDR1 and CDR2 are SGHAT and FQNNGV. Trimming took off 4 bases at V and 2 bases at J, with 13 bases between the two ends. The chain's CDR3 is CASSSYRQNTDTQYF. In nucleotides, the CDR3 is TGTGCCAGCAGCTCGTACCGACAAAACACAGATACGCAGTATTTT.

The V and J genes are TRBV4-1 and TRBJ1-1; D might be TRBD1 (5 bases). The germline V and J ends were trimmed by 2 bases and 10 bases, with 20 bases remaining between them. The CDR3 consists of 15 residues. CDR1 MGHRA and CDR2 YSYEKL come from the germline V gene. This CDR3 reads CASSQTRPSGYSAFF. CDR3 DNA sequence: TGCGCCAGCAGCCAAACCCGCCCCTCAGGGTATTCAGCTTTCTTT.

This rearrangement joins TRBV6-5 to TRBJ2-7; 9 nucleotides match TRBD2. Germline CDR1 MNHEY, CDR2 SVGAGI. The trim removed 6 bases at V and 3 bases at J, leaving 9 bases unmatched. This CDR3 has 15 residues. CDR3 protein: CASSALASGNYEQYF. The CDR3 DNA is TGTGCCAGCAGCGCGTTGGCTAGCGGGAACTACGAGCAGTACTTC.

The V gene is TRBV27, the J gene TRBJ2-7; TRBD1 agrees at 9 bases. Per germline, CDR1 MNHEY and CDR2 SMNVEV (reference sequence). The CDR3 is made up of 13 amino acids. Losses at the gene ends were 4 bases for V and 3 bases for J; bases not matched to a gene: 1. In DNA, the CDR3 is TGTGCCAGCAGTTGGGGACAGGGCTACGAGCAGTACTTC. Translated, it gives CASSWGQGYEQYF.

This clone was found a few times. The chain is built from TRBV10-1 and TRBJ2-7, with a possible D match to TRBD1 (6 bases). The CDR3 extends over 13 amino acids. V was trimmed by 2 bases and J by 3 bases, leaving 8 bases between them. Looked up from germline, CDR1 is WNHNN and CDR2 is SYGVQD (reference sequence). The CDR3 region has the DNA TGCGCCAGCAGTGAGAGGACAGACTACGAGCAGTACTTC. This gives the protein CASSERTDYEQYF.

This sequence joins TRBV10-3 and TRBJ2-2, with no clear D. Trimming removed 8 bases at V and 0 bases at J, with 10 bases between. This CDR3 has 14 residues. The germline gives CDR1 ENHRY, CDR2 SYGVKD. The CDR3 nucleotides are TGTGCCATCGTTCCAGAACCGAACACCGGGGAGCTGTTTTTT. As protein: CAIVPEPNTGELFF.

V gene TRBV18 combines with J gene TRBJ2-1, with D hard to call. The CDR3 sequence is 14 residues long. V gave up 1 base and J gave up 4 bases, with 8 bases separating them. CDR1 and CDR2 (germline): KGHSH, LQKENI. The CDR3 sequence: CASSPQITYNEQFF. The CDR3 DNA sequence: TGTGCCAGCTCACCACAGATCACTTACAATGAGCAGTTCTTC.